This T cell receptor (beta chain) was found in a study of blood T cell repertoires in COVID-19. Whole-study context: Spain, Italy and the United States supplied samples that represented acute and convalescent COVID-19. The analysed material was cDNA or gDNA that came from T cells, B-cell-depleted T cells, or PBMCs.

There are 16 residues in the CDR3. V lost 0 bases and J 2 bases, leaving 13 bases between the germline ends. Germline lookup yields CDR1 MNHEY and CDR2 SMNVEV (reference sequence). Authors' analysis steps: Researchers report that nucleated cell counts were estimated from reference gene primer amplification. Some clones are missing from TCRdb's copy, which holds only in-frame ones; the method was immunoSEQ multiplex PCR. V, J and clone size reflect that table, while D and trimming were determined from the DNA. The top ten clones hold 3% to 4% of a sample with about 240,000 clones, roughly 80% of them seen once.

The clonotype comes from a woman aged 18-29 years with acute or convalescent COVID-19. This chain links TRBV27 with TRBJ2-5; D ambiguous. The sequenced sample consisted of peripheral blood. CDR3: CASSLSVNSRQETQYF. In DNA, the CDR3 is TGTGCCAGCAGTTTATCAGTGAACTCGAGGCAAGAGACCCAGTACTTC.